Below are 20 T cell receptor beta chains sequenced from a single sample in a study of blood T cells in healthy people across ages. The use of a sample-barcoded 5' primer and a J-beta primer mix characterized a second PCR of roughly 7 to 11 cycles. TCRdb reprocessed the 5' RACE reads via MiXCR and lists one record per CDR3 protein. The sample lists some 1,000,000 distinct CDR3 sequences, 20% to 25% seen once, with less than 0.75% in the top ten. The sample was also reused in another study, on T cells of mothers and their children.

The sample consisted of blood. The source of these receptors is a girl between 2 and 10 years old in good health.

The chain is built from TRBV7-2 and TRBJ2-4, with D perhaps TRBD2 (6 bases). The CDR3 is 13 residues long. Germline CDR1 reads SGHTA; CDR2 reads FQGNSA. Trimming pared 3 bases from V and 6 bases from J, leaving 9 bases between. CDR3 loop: CASSLGGRNIQYF. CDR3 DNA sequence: TGTGCCAGCAGCTTGGGGGGTCGAAACATTCAGTACTTC.

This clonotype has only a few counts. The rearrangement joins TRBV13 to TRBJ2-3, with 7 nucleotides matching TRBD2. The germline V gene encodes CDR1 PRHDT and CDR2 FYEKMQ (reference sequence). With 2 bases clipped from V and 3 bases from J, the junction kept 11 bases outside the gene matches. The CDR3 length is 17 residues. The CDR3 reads CASSLSFGREMTDTQYF. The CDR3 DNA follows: TGTGCCAGCAGCTTAAGCTTCGGGCGGGAGATGACAGATACGCAGTATTTT.

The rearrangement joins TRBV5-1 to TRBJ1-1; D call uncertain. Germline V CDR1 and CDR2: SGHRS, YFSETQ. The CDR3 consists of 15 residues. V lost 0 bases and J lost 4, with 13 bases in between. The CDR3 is CASSLAGEGFTEAFF. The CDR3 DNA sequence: TGCGCCAGCAGCTTGGCCGGGGAGGGCTTCACTGAAGCTTTCTTT.

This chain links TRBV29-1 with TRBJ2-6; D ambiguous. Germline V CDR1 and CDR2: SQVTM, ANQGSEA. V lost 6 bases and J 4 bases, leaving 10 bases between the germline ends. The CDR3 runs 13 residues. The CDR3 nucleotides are TGCAGCGTCCCAACGGGCGGGGCCAACGTCCTGACTTTC. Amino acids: CSVPTGGANVLTF. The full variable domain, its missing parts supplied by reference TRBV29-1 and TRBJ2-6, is SAVISQKPSRDICQRGTSLTIQCQVDSQVTMMFWYRQQPGQSLTLIATANQGSEATYESGFVIDKFPISRPNLTFSTLTVSNMSPEDSSIYLCSVPTGGANVLTFGAGSRLTVL.

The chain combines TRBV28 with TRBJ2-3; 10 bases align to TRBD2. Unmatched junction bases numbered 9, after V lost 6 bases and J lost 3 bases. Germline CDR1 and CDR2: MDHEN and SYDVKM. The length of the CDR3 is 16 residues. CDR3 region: CASSPTGLAKTDTQYF. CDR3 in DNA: TGTGCCAGCAGCCCTACGGGACTAGCGAAGACAGATACGCAGTATTTT. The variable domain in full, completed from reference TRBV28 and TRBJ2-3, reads DVKVTQSSRYLVKRTGEKVFLECVQDMDHENMFWYRQDPGLGLRLIYFSYDVKMKEKGDIPEGYSVSREKKERFSLILESASTNQTSMYLCASSPTGLAKTDTQYFGPGTRLTVL.

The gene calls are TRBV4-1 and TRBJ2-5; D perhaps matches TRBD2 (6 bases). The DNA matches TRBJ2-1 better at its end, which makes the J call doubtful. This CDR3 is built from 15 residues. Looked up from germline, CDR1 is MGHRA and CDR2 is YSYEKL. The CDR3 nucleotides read TGCGCCAGCAGCCAAGGTTCGGGAGTCTTGGATGAGCAGTTCTTC. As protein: CASSQGSGVLDEQFF.

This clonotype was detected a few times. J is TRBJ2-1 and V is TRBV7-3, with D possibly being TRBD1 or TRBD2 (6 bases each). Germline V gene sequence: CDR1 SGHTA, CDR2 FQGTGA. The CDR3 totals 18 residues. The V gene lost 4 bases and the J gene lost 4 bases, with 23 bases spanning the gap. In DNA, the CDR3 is TGTGCCAGCAGCTCGACCCGACAGGACCGGGGGTCATACAATGAGCAGTTCTTC. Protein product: CASSSTRQDRGSYNEQFF.

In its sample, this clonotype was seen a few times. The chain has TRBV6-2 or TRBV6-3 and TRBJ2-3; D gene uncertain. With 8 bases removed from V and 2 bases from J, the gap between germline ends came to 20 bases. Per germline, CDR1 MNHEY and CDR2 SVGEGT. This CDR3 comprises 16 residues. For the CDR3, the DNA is TGTGCCAGCGATCCTGAGTCAGATCGATCCACAGATACGCAGTATTTT. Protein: CASDPESDRSTDTQYF.

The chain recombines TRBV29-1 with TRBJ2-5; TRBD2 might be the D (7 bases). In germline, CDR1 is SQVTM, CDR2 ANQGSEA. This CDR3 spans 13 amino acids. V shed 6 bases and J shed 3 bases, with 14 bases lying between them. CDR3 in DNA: TGCAGCGTCCCCCGGGGGGCAAAAGAGACCCAGTACTTC. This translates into CSVPRGAKETQYF. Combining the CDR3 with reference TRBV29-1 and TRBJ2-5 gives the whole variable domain SAVISQKPSRDICQRGTSLTIQCQVDSQVTMMFWYRQQPGQSLTLIATANQGSEATYESGFVIDKFPISRPNLTFSTLTVSNMSPEDSSIYLCSVPRGAKETQYFGPGTRLLVL.

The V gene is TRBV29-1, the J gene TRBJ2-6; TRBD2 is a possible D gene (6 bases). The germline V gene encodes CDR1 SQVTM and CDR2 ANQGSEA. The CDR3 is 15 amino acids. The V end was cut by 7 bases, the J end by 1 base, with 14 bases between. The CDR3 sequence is CSGLGGVSGANVLTF. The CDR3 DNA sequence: TGCAGCGGACTAGGAGGGGTGTCTGGGGCCAACGTCCTGACTTTC.

CDR3 nucleotide sequence: TGTGCCAGCAGTTTACTTACGGGACCTACCTACAATGAGCAGTTCTTC. Its protein is CASSLLTGPTYNEQFF. The genes are TRBV28 and TRBJ2-1; D may match TRBD1 or TRBD2 (5 bases each). The V and J ends lost 2 bases and 2 bases respectively, with 13 bases between them. CDR1 MDHEN and CDR2 SYDVKM come from the germline V gene. The CDR3 is 16 residues long.

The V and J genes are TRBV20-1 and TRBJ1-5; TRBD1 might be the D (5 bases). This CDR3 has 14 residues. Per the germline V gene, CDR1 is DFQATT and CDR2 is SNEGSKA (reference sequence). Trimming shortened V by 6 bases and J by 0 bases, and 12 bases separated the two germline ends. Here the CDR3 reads CSARQTVSNQPQHF. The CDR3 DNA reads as TGCAGTGCCAGACAGACGGTTAGCAATCAGCCCCAGCATTTT.

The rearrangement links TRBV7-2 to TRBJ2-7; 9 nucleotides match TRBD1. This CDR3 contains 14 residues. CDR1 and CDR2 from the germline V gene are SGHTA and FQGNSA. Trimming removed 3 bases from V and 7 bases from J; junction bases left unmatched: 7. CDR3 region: CASSLGGTGKEQYF. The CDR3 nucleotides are TGTGCCAGCAGCTTGGGGGGGACAGGGAAAGAGCAGTACTTC.

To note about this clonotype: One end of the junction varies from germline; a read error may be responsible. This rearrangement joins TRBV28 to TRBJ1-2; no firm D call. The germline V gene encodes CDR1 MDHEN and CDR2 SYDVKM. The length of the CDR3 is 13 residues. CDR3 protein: CASSPTRNYGYTF. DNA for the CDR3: TGTGCCAGCAGTCCGACCAGGAACTATGGTTACACCTTC.

This CDR3 is CASSSIMGNTEAFF. The CDR3 region has the DNA TGTGCCAGCAGCTCAATCATGGGGAACACTGAAGCTTTCTTT. The rearrangement joins TRBV7-2 to TRBJ1-1; no firm D call. This CDR3 has 14 amino acids. V lost 4 bases to trimming and J lost 1 base, with 10 bases between them. CDR1 and CDR2 (germline): SGHTA, FQGNSA.

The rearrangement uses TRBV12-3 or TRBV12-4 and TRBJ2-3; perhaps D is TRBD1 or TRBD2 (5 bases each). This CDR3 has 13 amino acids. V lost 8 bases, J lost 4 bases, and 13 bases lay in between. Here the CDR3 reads CASGTGLADTQYF. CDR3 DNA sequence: TGTGCCAGCGGGACGGGGTTAGCAGATACGCAGTATTTT.

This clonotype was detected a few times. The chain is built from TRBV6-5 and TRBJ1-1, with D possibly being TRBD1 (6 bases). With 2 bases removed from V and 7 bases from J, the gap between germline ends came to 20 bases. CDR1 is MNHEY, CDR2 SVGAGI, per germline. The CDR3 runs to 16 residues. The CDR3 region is CASSYGEGRGIGEAFF. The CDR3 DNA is TGTGCCAGCAGTTACGGAGAGGGTAGGGGGATCGGTGAAGCTTTCTTT.

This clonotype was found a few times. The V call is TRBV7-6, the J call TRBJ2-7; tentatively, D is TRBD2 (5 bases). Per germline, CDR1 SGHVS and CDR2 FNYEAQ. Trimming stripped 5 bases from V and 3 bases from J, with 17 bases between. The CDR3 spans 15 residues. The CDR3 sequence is CASSQDYLAVYEQYF. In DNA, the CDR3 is TGTGCCAGCAGCCAAGATTATCTAGCAGTCTACGAGCAGTACTTC.

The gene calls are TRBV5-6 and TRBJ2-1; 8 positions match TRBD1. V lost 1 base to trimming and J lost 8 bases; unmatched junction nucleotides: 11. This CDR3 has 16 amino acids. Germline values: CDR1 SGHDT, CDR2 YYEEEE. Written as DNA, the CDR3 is TGTGCCAGCAGCTTGTCGCGGACAGGGATTAGCGATGAGCAGTTCTTC. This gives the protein CASSLSRTGISDEQFF.

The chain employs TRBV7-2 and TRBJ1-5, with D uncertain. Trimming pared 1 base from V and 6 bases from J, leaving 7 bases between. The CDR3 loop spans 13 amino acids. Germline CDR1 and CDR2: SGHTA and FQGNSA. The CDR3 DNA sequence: TGTGCCAGCAGCTTAGATTTCCTTCAGCCCCAGCATTTT. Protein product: CASSLDFLQPQHF.